This T cell receptor beta chain was profiled in a study of T cell repertoires in cytomegalovirus infection. Study-wide points: Individuals carrying CMV plus the relevant HLA were identified by cumulative frequency of public TCR beta families.

TCRdb recomputed calls from the reads with MiXCR, one row per CDR3 protein. Seen here are about 740,000 distinct CDR3 sequences, less than 40% observed once, and the top ten hold roughly 2.9%. To note about this clonotype: What it binds is unknown.

The CDR3 runs 13 residues. Deletions cut 8 bases from V and 6 bases from J, with 14 bases between. The sample comprised PBMCs. The chain links TRBV12-3 or TRBV12-4 to TRBJ2-4; D perhaps matches TRBD2 (6 bases). The TCR was taken from a human donor in good health (CMV status not recorded). Some clones in this sample may be carry-over from other donors' samples. DNA of the CDR3: TGTGCCAGCCTAGACGGGGGAGGAAACATTCAGTACTTC. This gives the protein CASLDGGGNIQYF.